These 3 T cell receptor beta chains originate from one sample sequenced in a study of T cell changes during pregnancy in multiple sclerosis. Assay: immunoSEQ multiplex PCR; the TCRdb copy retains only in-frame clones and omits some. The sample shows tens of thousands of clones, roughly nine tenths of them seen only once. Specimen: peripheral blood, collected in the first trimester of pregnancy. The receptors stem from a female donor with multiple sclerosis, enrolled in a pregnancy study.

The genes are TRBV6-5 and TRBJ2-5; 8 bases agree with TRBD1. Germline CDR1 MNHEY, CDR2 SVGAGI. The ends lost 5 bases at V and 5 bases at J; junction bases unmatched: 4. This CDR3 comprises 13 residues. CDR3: CASSQGQGETQYF. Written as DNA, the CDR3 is TGTGCCAGCAGTCAAGGACAGGGCGAGACCCAGTACTTC.

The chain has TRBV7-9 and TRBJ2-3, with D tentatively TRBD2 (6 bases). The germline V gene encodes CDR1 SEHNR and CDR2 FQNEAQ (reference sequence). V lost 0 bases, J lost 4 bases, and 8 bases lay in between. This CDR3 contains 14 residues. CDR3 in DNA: TGTGCCAGCAGCTTAGCATTAGCGGCAGATACGCAGTATTTT. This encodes CASSLALAADTQYF.

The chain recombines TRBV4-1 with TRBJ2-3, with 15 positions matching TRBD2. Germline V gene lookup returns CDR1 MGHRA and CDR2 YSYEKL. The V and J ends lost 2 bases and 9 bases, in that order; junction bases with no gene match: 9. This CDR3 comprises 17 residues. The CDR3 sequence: CASSQLGLAGGGGTQYF. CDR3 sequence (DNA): TGCGCCAGCAGCCAACTCGGACTAGCGGGAGGGGGGGGGACGCAGTATTTT.